This note documents a single TCR beta chain sequence. This sample is part of a study of blood T cell repertoires in COVID-19. The wider study: T cells, B-cell-depleted T cells, or PBMCs supplied cDNA or gDNA.

Source study methods: Reference gene primer amplification gave estimated nucleated cell counts. Only in-frame clones appear in the TCRdb table, and some are missing; sequencing was by immunoSEQ multiplex PCR. For V, J and clone size, that table is used; D and trimming come from the DNA. This table holds 400,000 to 550,000 clones, roughly 91% found once. Trimming left V 3 bases short and J 1 base short, with 6 bases between. CDR1 and CDR2 (germline): KGHSH, LQKENI. The CDR3 has 13 amino acids. The rearrangement links TRBV18 to TRBJ1-2; D not resolved. Sequenced sample: peripheral blood. This receptor was identified in a woman in her twenties or thirties with acute or convalescent COVID-19. This CDR3 reads CASSPQDNYGYTF. CDR3 sequence (DNA): TGTGCCAGCTCACCTCAGGATAACTATGGCTACACCTTC.